The sequence of this T cell receptor beta chain was determined in a study of OX40 agonist ivuxolimab in advanced cancers. About the research overall: A male proportion of 82.7% was recorded, with mean age roughly 60 years and range roughly 23 to 90. Partial responses occurred in three patients (one hepatocellular carcinoma, two cutaneous melanoma). Prior anti-PD-1, anti-PD-L1 or anti-CTLA-4 therapy did not bar entry, and more than 35% had some. Study results and caveats: CD8+ T cells (on average) carried more expanded clones than CD4+ T cells.

Remarks on this clone: Its target is unknown.

The CDR3 extends over 13 amino acids. Looked up from germline, CDR1 is SNHLY and CDR2 is FYNNEI. Trimming removed 6 bases at V and 4 bases at J, with 10 bases between. Some clones are missing from TCRdb's copy, which holds only in-frame ones; the method was immunoSEQ multiplex PCR. The sample includes fewer than 70,000 clones, around 83% of them seen just once. This receptor was identified in an adult with an advanced solid tumor such as melanoma, head and neck, liver or kidney cancer. Specimen: CD4+ or CD8+ T cells sorted from blood, collected in a trial of the OX40 agonist ivuxolimab. This sequence joins TRBV2 and TRBJ2-1, with D possibly matching TRBD1 (6 bases). The CDR3 DNA sequence: TGTGCCAGCAGCACAGGGCCGTACAATGAGCAGTTCTTC. Amino acids: CASSTGPYNEQFF.